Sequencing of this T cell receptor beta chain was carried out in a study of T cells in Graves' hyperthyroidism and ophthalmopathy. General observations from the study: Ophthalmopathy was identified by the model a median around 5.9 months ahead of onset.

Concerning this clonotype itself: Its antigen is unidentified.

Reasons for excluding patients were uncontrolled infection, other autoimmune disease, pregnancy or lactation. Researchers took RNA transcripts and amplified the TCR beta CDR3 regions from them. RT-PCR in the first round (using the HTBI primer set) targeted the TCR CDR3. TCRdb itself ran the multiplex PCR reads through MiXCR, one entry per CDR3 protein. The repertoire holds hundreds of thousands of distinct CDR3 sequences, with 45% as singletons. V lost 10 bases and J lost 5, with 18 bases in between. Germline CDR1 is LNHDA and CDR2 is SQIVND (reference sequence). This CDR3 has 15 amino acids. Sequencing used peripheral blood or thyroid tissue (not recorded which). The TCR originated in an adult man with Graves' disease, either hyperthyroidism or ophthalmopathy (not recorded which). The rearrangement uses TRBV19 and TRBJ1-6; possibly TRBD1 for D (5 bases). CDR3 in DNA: TGTGCCACCGGGCGCCGTGACAGTAATAATTCACCCCTCCACTTT. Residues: CATGRRDSNNSPLHF.